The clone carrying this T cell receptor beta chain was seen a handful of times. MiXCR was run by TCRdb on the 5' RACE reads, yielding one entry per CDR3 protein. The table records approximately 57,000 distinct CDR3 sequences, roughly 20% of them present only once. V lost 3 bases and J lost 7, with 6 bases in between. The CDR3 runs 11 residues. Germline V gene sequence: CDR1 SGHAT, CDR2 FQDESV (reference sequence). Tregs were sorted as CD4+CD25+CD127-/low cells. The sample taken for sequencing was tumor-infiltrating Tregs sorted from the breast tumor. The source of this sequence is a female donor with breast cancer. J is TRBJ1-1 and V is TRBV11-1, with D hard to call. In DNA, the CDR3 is TGTGCCAGCAGCTTCAGCGTTGAAGCTTTCTTT. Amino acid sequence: CASSFSVEAFF.